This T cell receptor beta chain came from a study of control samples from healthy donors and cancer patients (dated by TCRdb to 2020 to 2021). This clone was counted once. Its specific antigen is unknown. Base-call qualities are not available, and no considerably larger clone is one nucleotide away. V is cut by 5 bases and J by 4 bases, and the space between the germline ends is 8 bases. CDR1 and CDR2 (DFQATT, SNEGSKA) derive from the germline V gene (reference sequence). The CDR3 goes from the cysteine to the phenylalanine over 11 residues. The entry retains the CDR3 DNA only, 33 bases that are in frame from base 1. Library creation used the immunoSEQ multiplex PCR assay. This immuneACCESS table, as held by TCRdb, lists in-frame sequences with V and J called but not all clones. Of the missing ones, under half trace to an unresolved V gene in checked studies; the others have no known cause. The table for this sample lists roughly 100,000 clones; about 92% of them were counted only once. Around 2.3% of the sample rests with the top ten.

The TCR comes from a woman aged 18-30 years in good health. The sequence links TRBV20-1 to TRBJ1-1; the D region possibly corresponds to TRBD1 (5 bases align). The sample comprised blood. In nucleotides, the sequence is TGCAGTGCTCCAGGGTCCACTGAAGCTTTCTTT. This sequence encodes CSAPGSTEAFF.